This TCR beta chain was observed in a study of a mutant IDH1 vaccine in newly diagnosed glioma. Germline V gene data show CDR1 as ENHRY and CDR2 as SYGVKD. CDR3 length: 13 amino acids. Trimming pared 4 bases from V and 2 bases from J, leaving 6 bases between. Time point defined: week 23, last vaccination. Alongside topical imiquimod, each dose of vaccine comprised 300 ug of mutant IDH1 20-mer peptide. The method was immunoSEQ multiplex PCR; TCRdb's version includes in-frame clones alone and lacks a portion of them. The table lists around 11,000 clones, approximately 90% of them singletons. On this clone itself: As yet, its antigen is unknown.

The specimen was PBMCs, collected from a glioma patient whose treatment included an IDH1 peptide vaccine. This chain uses TRBV10-3 with TRBJ1-3, with D hard to call. The sequence derives from a woman aged 40 to 50 with glioma. Some clones in this sample may be carry-over from other donors' samples. CDR3 amino acids: CAISAATGNTIYF. Here the CDR3 DNA reads TGTGCCATCAGTGCGGCTACTGGAAACACCATATATTTT.